Described below is a single T cell receptor (beta chain) sequence and its context. PCR employed 60 Vbeta and 13 Jbeta primers. The assay was immunoSEQ multiplex PCR, and TCRdb's table has in-frame clones only and misses some. The table lists some 95,000 clones, roughly 80% of them singletons. The V and J ends lost 5 bases and 3 bases respectively, with 11 bases between them. Germline lookup yields CDR1 SEHNR and CDR2 FQNEAQ (reference sequence). The CDR3 is 14 amino acids. Each of the donors was a healthy bone marrow donor. The data were obtained in a study of cytomegalovirus exposure and HLA in healthy donors.

The chain links TRBV7-9 to TRBJ1-5; D not resolved. The source of this sequence is a man between 45 and 60 years old in good health and CMV-seropositive. Sequences were obtained from PBMCs. DNA of the CDR3: TGTGCCAGCAGCCCGAGTCTAGTCAATCAGCCCCAGCATTTT. Amino acid sequence: CASSPSLVNQPQHF.